This T cell receptor (beta chain) was recorded in a study of cytomegalovirus exposure and HLA in healthy donors. The primer mix had 60 Vbeta and 13 Jbeta primers. As handled by the study authors: Among the unique TCR beta chains that a later analysis counted, about 81 million in all, around 11 million were shared. TCRdb keeps only in-frame clones here, not all; method: immunoSEQ multiplex PCR. The DNA was the basis for D and trimming; V, J and clone size are from that table. The sample gives about 110,000 clones, roughly three fifths of which show up once; over 3.5% is in the top ten. Broader study findings: Clonal expansion, a later analysis showed, was greater in HLA-associated TCR beta chains than in equally common others. Many donors shared some public TCRs, even though most TCR sequences were rare.

Germline lookup yields CDR1 SGHRS and CDR2 YFSETQ. The CDR3 consists of 14 residues. Losses at the gene ends were 0 bases for V and 7 bases for J; bases not matched to a gene: 4. This clone turned up a few times. The antigen is unknown. Input material: PBMCs. The genes are TRBV5-1 and TRBJ1-5, with 7 bases aligning to TRBD1. This receptor was identified in a man aged 30 to 45 in good health and CMV-seropositive. CDR3: CASSLELGGQPQHF. The CDR3 DNA reads TGCGCCAGCAGCTTGGAACTAGGGGGCCAGCCCCAGCATTTT.